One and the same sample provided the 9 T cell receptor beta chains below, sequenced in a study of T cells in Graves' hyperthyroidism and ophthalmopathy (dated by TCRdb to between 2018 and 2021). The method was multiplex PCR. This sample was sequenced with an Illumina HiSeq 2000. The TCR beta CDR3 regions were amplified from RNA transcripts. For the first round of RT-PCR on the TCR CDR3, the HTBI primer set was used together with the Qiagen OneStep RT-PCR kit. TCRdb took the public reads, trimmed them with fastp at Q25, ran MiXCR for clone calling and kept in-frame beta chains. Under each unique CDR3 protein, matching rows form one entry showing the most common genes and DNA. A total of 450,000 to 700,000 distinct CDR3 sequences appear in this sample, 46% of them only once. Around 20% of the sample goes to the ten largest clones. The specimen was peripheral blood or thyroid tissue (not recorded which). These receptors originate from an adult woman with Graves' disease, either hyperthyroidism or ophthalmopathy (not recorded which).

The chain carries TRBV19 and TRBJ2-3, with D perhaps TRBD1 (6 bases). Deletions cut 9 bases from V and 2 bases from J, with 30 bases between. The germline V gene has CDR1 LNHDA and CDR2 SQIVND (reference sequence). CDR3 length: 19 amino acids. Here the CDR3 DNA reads TGTGCCAGCCCACCGCCTGGTTTCGGAGTAGGGACAATCACAGATACGCAGTATTTT. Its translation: CASPPPGFGVGTITDTQYF.

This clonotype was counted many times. DNA for the CDR3: TGTGCCATCGCAGAGCGGGAGGGCTTTCGGGAGACCCAGTACTTC. Translation: CAIAEREGFRETQYF. V and J are TRBV7-9 and TRBJ2-5, with 10 bases that match TRBD2. J was trimmed by 5 bases and V by 10 bases; bases with no gene match: 13. The CDR3 length is 15 residues. From germline, CDR1 is SEHNR and CDR2 FQNEAQ (reference sequence). Full variable domain (remainder filled in from reference TRBV7-9 and TRBJ2-5): DTGVSQNPRHKITKRGQNVTFRCDPISEHNRLYWYRQTLGQGPEFLTYFQNEAQLEKSRLLSDRFSAERPKGSFSTLEIQRTEQGDSAMYLCAIAEREGFRETQYFGPGTRLLVL.

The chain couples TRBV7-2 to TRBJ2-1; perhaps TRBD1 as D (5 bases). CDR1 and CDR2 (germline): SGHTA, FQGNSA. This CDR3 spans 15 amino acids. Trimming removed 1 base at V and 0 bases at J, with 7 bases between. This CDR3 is CASSLGQGSYNEQFF. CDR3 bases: TGTGCCAGCAGCTTAGGGCAGGGCTCCTACAATGAGCAGTTCTTC. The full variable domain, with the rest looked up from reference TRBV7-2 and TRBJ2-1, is GAGVSQSPSNKVTEKGKDVELRCDPISGHTALYWYRQSLGQGLEFLIYFQGNSAPDKSGLPSDRFSAERTGGSVSTLTIQRTQQEDSAVYLCASSLGQGSYNEQFFGPGTRLTVL.

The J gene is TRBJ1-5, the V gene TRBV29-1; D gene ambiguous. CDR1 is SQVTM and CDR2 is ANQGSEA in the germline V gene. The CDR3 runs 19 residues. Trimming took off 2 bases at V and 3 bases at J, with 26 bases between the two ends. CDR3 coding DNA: TGCAGCGTTGAATGGGCCTTGACTCCCCTGGGCGGTAACAATCAGCCCCAGCATTTT. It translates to CSVEWALTPLGGNNQPQHF.

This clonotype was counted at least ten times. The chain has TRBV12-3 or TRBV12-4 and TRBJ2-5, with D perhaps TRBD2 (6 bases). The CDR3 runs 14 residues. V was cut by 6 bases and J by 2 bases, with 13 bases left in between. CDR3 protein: CASSGGGSQETQYF. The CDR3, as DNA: TGTGCCAGCAGCGGGGGTGGGTCGCAAGAGACCCAGTACTTC.

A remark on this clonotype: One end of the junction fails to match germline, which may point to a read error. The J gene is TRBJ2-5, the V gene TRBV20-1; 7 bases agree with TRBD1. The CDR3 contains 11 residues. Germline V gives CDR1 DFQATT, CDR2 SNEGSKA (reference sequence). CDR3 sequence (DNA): TGCAGTGCCAGAGACAGGGAGCCCCAGTACTTC. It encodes CSARDREPQYF.

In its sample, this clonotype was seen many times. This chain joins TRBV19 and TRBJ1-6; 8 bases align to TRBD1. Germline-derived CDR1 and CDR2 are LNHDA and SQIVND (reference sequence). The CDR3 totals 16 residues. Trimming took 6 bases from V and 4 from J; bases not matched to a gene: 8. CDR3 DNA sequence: TGTGCCAGTAGCGGCTTCGACAGGGGTTATAATTCACCCCTCCACTTT. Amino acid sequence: CASSGFDRGYNSPLHF.

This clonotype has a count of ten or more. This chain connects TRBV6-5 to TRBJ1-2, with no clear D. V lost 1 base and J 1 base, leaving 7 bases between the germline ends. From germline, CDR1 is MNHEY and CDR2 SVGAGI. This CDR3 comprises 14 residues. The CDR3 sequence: CASSYLSFNYGYTF. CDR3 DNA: TGTGCCAGCAGTTACTTAAGTTTTAACTATGGCTACACCTTC.

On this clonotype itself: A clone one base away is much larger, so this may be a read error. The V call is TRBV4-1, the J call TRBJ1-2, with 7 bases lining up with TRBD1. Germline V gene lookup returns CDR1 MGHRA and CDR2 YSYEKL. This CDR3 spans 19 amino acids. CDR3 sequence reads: CASSPPSTGTQPRMYGYSF. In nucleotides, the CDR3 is TGCGCCAGCAGCCCCCCATCGACAGGGACCCAACCGAGAATGTATGGCTACTCCTTC.